This T cell receptor (beta chain) was observed in a study of cytomegalovirus exposure and HLA in healthy donors. Points on this clone: As yet, its antigen is unknown.

This CDR3 is 13 amino acids long. Trimming took off 2 bases at V and 4 bases at J, with 9 bases between the two ends. Per the germline V gene, CDR1 is SGHNT and CDR2 is YYREEE (reference sequence). Researchers ran the PCR with 60 Vbeta and 13 Jbeta primers. Sequenced by immunoSEQ multiplex PCR; TCRdb stores in-frame clones only, minus some. This table has tens of thousands of clones, more than 75% appearing once. Study conclusions and caveats: A cluster of highly shared sequence variants was likely a sequencing artifact. TRBV6-2, TRBV6-3 and some other V segments were unresolvable in 87-base-pair reads. On later analysis, the bulk of CMV-associated TCR beta chains appeared to be HLA-restricted.

The sequence came from a woman aged 45-59 years in good health and CMV-seropositive. This sequence joins TRBV5-4 and TRBJ1-2, with TRBD1 as a possible D gene (5 bases). The sample consisted of PBMCs. For the CDR3, the DNA is TGTGCCAGCAGCTTCGACAGTTCCTATGGCTACACCTTC. This sequence encodes CASSFDSSYGYTF.